What follows is one TCR beta chain and its context. Its antigen specificity is not known. There are no base qualities to consult, and no much larger clone falls within one base. Per the publication, the time point label means: pretreatment peripheral blood. A total of 29 patients with locally advanced or metastatic urothelial carcinoma, treated at Memorial Sloan Kettering on a trial protocol, made up the cohort. Peripheral blood mononuclear cells were collected pretreatment and during treatment, at between 1 and 8 total time points per patient. The Qiagen DNeasy Blood extraction kit was used to purify genomic DNA from total PBMCs and tumor samples. PBMCs were collected pretreatment and during treatment, and were isolated and stored as previously described. V was cut back by 6 bases and J by 9 bases, leaving a gap of 12 bases between them. The CDR3, from cysteine to phenylalanine, totals 12 residues. Only CDR3 DNA is held: 36 bases, read in frame from base 1. Based on the germline V gene, the CDR1 and CDR2 sequences are WSHSY and SAAADI.

The sample originates from a study of PD-L1 blockade in urothelial cancer (dated by TCRdb to between 2016 and 2019). With regard to the full study: Every patient began therapy in about 2014 and was given atezolizumab 1,200 mg intravenously every 3 weeks. Blood samples were analyzed at two time points: 3 weeks after treatment start (second dose) and 6 weeks after treatment start. Pretreatment blood TCR-seq was available for twenty-nine patients, at least one posttreatment blood collection was obtained for around 25 patients, and tumor TCR-seq was available for around 25 patients. TCR sequencing covered pretreatment tumor samples and matched, serially collected peripheral blood taken before and after atezolizumab treatment. Durable clinical benefit was defined as progression-free survival longer than 6 months, and TCR features were also tested against progression-free and overall survival. Whole exome sequencing and RNA sequencing of pretreatment tumors were performed alongside TCR sequencing in the same patients. About 85% of the roughly 29 patients were males with bladder-origin urothelial cancer, and about 65% of the roughly 30 reported a prior smoking history. Fewer than ten patients reached durable clinical benefit, while 15 to 25 patients did not. An ECOG performance status of 0 or 1 was recorded for the patients, and 0 to 3 prior chemotherapy regimens had been received by the patients. Blood samples gave a median of around 140,000 T cells and tens of thousands of unique TCRs, with a median clonality of 0.080. Somatic, immune and clinical correlates of response to PD-L1 blockade with atezolizumab in urothelial cancer were the focus of an exploratory multi-omic analysis.

Findings and caveats that apply to the study as a whole: Greater expansion of tumor-associated TCR clones in peripheral blood 3 weeks after the start of treatment was observed in patients with durable benefit (n of about 21, p = 0.022). Because the sample size was small (n ≈ 27) and many exploratory analyses were performed, the results are intended to be hypothesis-generating. Improved progression-free and overall survival was found to be associated with pretreatment peripheral blood TCR clonality below the median.

Synthetic TCR analog templates were spiked into each PCR so that absolute template abundance could be estimated from read counts. Using the immunoSEQ assay, TCRbeta CDR3 regions were amplified from genomic DNA with bias-controlled V and J gene primers. Sequencing of rearranged TCRbeta segments was performed at approximately 20X coverage. Per the source publication's procedure: Clustering was used to correct sequencing errors, and CDR3s were annotated against IMGT to assign V, D and J genes. Out-of-frame and stop-codon sequences were excluded, and only productive TCRbeta rearrangements were used in downstream analyses. Clonality was calculated as one minus the Shannon entropy normalized by the log of the number of unique productive sequences. Clones differing between time points or between blood and tumor were identified using Fisher's exact test with Benjamini-Hochberg correction, with an adjusted p below 0.01 applied as the threshold. TCRdb provides this immuneACCESS table in a form limited to in-frame rearrangements. Some clones are lacking; in checked studies, under half of them reflect an unresolved V gene, and why the rest are absent is not known. Clonal size and the V and J genes are those of that table, whereas D and trimming came from the DNA. Within this sample are 43,000 or so clones, with approximately 80% of them counted one time only. About 16% of the sample is in the top ten clones.

Sequencing was performed on PBMCs, taken around atezolizumab (anti-PD-L1) treatment. The sequence was collected from a man in his fifties or sixties with urothelial cancer. The sequence is built from TRBV10-2 and TRBJ2-1, with the D gene uncertain. The nucleotide sequence is TGCGCCAGCAGCCCTGTGAGTCTTGAGCAGTTCTTC. The resulting protein is CASSPVSLEQFF.